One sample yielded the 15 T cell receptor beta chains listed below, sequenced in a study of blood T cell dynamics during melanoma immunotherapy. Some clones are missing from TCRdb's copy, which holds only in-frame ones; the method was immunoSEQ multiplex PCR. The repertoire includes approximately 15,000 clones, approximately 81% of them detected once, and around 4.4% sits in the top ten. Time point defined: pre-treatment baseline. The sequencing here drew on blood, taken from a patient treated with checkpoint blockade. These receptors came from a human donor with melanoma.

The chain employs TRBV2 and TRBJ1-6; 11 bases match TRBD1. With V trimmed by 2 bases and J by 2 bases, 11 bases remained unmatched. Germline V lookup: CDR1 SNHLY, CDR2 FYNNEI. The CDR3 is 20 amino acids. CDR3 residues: CASSEFGQGASQAYNSPLHF. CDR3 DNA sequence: TGTGCCAGCAGTGAATTCGGACAGGGGGCTTCTCAGGCCTATAATTCACCCCTCCACTTT.

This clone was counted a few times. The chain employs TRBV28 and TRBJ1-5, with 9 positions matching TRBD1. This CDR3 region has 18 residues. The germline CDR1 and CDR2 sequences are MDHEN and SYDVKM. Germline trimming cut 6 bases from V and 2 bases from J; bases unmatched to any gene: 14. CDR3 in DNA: TGTGCCAGCAGCCCGCTCCCCGGGACAGGGAGGGGCAATCAGCCCCAGCATTTT. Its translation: CASSPLPGTGRGNQPQHF.

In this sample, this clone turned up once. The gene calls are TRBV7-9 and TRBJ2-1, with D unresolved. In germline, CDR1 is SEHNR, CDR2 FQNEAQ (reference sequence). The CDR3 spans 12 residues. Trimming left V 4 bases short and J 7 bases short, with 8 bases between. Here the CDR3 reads CASSSAWNEQFF. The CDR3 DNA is TGTGCCAGCAGCTCTGCGTGGAATGAGCAGTTCTTC.

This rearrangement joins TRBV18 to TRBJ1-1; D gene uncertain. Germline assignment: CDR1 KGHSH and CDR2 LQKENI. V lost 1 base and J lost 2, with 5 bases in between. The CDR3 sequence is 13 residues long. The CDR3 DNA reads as TGTGCCAGCTCACCACGACAAAACACTGAAGCTTTCTTT. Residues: CASSPRQNTEAFF.

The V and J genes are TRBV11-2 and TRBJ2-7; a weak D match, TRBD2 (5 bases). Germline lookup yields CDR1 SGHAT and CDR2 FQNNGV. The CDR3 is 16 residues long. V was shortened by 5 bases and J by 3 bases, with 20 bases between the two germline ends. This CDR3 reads CASSPLKDGGLYEQYF. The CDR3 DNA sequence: TGTGCCAGCAGCCCGCTTAAGGACGGAGGCCTCTACGAGCAGTACTTC.

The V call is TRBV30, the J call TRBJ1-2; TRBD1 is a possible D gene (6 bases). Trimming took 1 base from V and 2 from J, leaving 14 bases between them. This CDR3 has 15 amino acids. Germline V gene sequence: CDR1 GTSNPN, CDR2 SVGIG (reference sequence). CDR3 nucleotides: TGTGCCTGGAGTGGGTCAGGGGAGGGGAACTATGGCTACACCTTC. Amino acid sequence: CAWSGSGEGNYGYTF.

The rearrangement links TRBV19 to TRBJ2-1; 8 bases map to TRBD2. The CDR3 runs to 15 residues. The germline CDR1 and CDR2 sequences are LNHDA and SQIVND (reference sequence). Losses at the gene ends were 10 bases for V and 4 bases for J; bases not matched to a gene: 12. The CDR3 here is CAIGPAGGRYNEQFF. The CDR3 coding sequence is TGTGCCATTGGACCCGCGGGGGGTAGATACAATGAGCAGTTCTTC.

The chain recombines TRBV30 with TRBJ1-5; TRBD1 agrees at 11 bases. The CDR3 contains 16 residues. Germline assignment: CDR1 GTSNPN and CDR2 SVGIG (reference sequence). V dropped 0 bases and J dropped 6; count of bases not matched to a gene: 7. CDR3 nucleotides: TGTGCCTGGAGTGTAAAAGGACAGGGGGCCCGTCAGCCCCAGCATTTT. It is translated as CAWSVKGQGARQPQHF. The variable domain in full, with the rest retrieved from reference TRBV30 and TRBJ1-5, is SQTIHQWPATLVQPVGSPLSLECTVEGTSNPNLYWYRQAAGRGLQLLFYSVGIGQISSEVPQNLSASRPQDRQFILSSKKLLLSDSGFYLCAWSVKGQGARQPQHFGDGTRLSIL.

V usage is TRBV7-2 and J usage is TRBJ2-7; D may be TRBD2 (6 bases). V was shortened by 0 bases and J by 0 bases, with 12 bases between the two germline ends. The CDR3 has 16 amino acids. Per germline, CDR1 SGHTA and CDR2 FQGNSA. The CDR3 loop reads CASSLAGGSNSYEQYF. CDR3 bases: TGTGCCAGCAGCTTAGCGGGGGGTTCTAACTCCTACGAGCAGTACTTC.

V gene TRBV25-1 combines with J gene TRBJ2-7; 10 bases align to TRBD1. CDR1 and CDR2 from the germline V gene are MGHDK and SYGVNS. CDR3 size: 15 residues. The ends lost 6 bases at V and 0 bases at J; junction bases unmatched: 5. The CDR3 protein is CASSADRGNSYEQYF. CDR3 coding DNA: TGTGCCAGCAGCGCGGACAGGGGGAACTCCTACGAGCAGTACTTC.

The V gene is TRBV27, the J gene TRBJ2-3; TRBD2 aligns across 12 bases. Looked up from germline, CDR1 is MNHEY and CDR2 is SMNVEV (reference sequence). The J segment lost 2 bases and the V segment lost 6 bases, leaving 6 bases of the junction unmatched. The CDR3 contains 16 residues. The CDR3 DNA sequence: TGTGCCAGCAGCAGACTAGCGGGGGCCTACACAGATACGCAGTATTTT. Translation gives CASSRLAGAYTDTQYF.

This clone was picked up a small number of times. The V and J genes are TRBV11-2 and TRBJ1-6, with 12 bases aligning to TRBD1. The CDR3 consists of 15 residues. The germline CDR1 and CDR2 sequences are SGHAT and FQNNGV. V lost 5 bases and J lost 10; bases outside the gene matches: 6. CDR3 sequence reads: CASSQAGTGGSPLHF. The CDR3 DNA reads TGTGCCAGCAGCCAAGCCGGGACAGGGGGCTCACCCCTCCACTTT. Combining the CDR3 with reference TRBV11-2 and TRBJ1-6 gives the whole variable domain EAGVAQSPRYKIIEKRQSVAFWCNPISGHATLYWYQQILGQGPKLLIQFQNNGVVDDSQLPKDRFSAERLKGVDSTLKIQPAKLEDSAVYLCASSQAGTGGSPLHFGNGTRLTVT.

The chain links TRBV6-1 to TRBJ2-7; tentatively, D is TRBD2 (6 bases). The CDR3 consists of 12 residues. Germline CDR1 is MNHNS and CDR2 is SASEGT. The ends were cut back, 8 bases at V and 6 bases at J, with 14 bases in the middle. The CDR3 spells CASRLPGGEQYF. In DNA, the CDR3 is TGTGCCAGCCGCCTTCCCGGGGGCGAGCAGTACTTC.

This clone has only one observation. The CDR3 loop is CASSLEGLSTQPQHF. Written as DNA, the CDR3 is TGCGCCAGCAGCTTGGAGGGACTATCGACTCAGCCCCAGCATTTT. V usage is TRBV5-1 and J usage is TRBJ1-5; possibly TRBD1 for D (5 bases). Germline V CDR1 and CDR2: SGHRS, YFSETQ. The V end lost 0 bases, the J end lost 6 bases, and 13 bases lay between the germline ends. The CDR3 is made up of 15 amino acids.

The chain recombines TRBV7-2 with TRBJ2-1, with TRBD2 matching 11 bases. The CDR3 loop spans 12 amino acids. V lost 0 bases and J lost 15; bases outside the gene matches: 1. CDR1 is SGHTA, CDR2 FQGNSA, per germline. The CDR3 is CASSLAGTSGFF. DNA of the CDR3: TGTGCCAGCAGCTTAGCCGGGACTAGCGGGTTCTTC.